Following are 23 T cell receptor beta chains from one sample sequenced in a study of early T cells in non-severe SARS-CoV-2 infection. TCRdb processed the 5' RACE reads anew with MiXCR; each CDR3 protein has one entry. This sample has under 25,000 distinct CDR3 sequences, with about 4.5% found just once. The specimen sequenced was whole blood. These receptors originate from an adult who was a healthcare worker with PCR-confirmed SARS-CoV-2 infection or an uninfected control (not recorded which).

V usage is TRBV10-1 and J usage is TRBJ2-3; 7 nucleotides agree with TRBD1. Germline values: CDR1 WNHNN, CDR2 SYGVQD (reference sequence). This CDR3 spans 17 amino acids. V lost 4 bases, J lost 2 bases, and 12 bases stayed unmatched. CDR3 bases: TGCGCCAGCAGTGGCGAGGGGGCAGGGAATACCACAGATACGCAGTATTTT. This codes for CASSGEGAGNTTDTQYF.

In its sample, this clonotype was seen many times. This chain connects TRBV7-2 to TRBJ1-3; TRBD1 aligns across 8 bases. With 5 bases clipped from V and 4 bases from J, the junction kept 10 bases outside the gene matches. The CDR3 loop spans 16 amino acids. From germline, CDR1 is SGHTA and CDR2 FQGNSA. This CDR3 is CASSPRRTGNGNTIYF. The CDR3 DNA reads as TGTGCCAGCAGCCCGCGACGGACAGGGAACGGAAACACCATATATTTT.

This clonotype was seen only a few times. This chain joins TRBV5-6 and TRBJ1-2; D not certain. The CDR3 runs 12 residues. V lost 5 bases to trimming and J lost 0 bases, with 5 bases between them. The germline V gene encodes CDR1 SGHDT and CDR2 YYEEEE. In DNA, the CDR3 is TGTGCCAGCAGTTATGCTAACTATGGCTACACCTTC. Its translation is CASSYANYGYTF.

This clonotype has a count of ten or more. The CDR3 sequence: CASSYGVAGVADTQYF. The CDR3 coding sequence is TGTGCCAGCAGTTACGGGGTAGCGGGGGTCGCGGATACGCAGTATTTT. This sequence joins TRBV6-5 and TRBJ2-3; TRBD2 aligns across 9 bases. CDR1 is MNHEY and CDR2 is SVGAGI in the germline V gene. This CDR3 comprises 16 residues. V lost 2 bases, J lost 6 bases, and 9 bases stayed unmatched.

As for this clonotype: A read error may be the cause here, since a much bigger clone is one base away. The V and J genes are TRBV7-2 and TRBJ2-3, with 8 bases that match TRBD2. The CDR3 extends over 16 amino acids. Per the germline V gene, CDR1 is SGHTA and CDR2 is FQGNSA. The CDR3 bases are TGTGCCAGCAGCTTAGCGGGAACGGGGGGGCAGGATACGCGGTATTTT. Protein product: CASSLAGTGGQDTRYF.

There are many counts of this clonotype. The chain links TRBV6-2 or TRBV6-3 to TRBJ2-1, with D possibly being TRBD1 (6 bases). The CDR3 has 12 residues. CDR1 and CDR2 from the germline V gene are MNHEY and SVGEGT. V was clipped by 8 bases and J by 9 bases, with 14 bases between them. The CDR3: CASSPGTFEQFF. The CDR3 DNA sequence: TGTGCCAGCTCCCCCGGGACATTTGAGCAGTTCTTC.

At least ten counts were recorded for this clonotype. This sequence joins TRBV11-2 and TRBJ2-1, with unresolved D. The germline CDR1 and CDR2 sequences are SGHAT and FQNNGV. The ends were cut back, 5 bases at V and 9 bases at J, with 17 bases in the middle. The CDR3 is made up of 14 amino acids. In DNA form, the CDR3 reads TGTGCCAGCAGCCTAGGACCCCTCGGACGTGAGCAGTTCTTC. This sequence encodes CASSLGPLGREQFF. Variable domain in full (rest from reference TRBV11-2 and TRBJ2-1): EAGVAQSPRYKIIEKRQSVAFWCNPISGHATLYWYQQILGQGPKLLIQFQNNGVVDDSQLPKDRFSAERLKGVDSTLKIQPAKLEDSAVYLCASSLGPLGREQFFGPGTRLTVL.

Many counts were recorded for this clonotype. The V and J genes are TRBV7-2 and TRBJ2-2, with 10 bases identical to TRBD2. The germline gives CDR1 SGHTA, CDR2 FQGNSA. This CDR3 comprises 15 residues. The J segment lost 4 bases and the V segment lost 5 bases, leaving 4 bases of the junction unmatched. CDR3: CASSHRLAGTGELFF. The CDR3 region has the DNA TGTGCCAGCAGCCACCGACTAGCGGGCACCGGGGAGCTGTTTTTT.

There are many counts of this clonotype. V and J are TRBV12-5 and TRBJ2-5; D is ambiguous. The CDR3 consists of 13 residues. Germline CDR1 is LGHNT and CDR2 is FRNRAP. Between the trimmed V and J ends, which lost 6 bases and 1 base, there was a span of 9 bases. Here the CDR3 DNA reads TGTGCTAGTGGGCGGAGCGTCCAAGAGACCCAGTACTTC. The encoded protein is CASGRSVQETQYF. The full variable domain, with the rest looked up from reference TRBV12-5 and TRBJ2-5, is DARVTQTPRHKVTEMGQEVTMRCQPILGHNTVFWYRQTMMQGLELLAYFRNRAPLDDSGMPKDRFSAEMPDATLATLKIQPSEPRDSAVYFCASGRSVQETQYFGPGTRLLVL.

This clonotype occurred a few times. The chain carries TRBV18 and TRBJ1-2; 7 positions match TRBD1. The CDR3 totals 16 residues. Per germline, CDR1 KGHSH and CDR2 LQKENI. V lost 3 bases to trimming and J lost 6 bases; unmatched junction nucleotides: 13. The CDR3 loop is CASSPEPPQGGDGYTF. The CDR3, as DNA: TGTGCCAGCTCACCCGAACCCCCGCAGGGGGGTGATGGCTACACCTTC.

The CDR3 sequence is CASSPAGGQPQHF. Here the CDR3 DNA reads TGTGCCAGCAGCCCCGCCGGAGGTCAGCCCCAGCATTTT. V is TRBV7-9 and J is TRBJ1-5; no reliable D call. Trimming stripped 5 bases from V and 6 bases from J, with 11 bases between. Germline V gene lookup returns CDR1 SEHNR and CDR2 FQNEAQ (reference sequence). This CDR3 has 13 amino acids.

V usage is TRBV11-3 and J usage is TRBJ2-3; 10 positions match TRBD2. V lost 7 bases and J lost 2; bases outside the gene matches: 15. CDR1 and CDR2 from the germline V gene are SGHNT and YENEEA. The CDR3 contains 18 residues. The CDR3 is CASNPPLAGAENTDTQYF. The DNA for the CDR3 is TGTGCCAGCAACCCTCCCCTAGCGGGGGCTGAAAACACAGATACGCAGTATTTT.

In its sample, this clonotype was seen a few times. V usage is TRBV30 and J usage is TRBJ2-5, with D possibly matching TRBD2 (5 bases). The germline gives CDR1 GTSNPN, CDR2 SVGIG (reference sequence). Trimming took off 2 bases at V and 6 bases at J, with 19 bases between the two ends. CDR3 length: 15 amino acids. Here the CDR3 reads CAWSPGLLRRQTQYF. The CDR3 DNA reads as TGTGCCTGGAGTCCCGGACTTCTTCGAAGGCAGACCCAGTACTTC.

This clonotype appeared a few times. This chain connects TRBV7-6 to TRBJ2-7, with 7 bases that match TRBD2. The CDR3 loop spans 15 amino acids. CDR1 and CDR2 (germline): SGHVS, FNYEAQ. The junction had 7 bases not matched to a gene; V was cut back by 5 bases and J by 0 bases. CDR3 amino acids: CASSRGAGSSYEQYF. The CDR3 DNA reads TGTGCCAGCAGCCGAGGAGCGGGGAGCTCCTACGAGCAGTACTTC. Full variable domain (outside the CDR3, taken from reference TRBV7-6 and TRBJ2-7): GAGVSQSPRYKVTKRGQDVALRCDPISGHVSLYWYRQALGQGPEFLTYFNYEAQQDKSGLPNDRFSAERPEGSISTLTIQRTEQRDSAMYRCASSRGAGSSYEQYFGPGTRLTVT.

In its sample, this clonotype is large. The CDR3 is CSAPAGYEQYF. The CDR3 region has the DNA TGCAGTGCTCCTGCGGGCTACGAGCAGTACTTC. This chain links TRBV20-1 with TRBJ2-7, with D maybe TRBD2 (5 bases). This CDR3 comprises 11 residues. Germline V gene lookup returns CDR1 DFQATT and CDR2 SNEGSKA (reference sequence). Trimming removed 5 bases at V and 3 bases at J, with 8 bases between.

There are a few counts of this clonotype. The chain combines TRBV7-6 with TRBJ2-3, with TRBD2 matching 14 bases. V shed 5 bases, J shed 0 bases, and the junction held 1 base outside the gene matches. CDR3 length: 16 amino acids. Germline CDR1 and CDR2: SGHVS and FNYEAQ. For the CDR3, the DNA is TGTGCCAGCAGCAGACTAGCGGGGGGGAGCACAGATACGCAGTATTTT. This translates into CASSRLAGGSTDTQYF.

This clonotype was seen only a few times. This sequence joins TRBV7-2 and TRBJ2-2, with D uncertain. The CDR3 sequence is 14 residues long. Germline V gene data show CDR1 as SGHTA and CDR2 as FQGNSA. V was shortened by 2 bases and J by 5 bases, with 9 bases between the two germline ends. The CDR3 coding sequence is TGTGCCAGCAGCTTATCCGGTACTACCGGGGAGCTGTTTTTT. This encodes CASSLSGTTGELFF. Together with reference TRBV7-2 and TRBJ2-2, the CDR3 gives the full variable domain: GAGVSQSPSNKVTEKGKDVELRCDPISGHTALYWYRQSLGQGLEFLIYFQGNSAPDKSGLPSDRFSAERTGGSVSTLTIQRTQQEDSAVYLCASSLSGTTGELFFGEGSRLTVL.

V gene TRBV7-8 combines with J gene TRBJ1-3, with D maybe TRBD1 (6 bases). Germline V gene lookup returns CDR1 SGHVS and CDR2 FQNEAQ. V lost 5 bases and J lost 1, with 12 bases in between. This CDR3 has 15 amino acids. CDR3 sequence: CASSTQGFSGNTIYF. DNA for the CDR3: TGTGCCAGCAGCACACAGGGTTTTTCTGGAAACACCATATATTTT.

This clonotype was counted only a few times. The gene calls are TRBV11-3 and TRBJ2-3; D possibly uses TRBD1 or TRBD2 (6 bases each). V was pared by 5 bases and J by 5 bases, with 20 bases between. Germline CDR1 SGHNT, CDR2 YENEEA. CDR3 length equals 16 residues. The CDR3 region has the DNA TGTGCCAGCAGCCCCCGAGGGGGGCGAACGGAAGATACGCAGTATTTT. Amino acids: CASSPRGGRTEDTQYF.

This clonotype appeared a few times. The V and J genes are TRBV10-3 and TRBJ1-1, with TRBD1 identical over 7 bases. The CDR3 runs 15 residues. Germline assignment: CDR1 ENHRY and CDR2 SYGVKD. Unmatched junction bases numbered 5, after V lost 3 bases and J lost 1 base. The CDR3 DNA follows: TGTGCCATCAGTGATTCAGGGACAGAGAACACTGAAGCTTTCTTT. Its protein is CAISDSGTENTEAFF.

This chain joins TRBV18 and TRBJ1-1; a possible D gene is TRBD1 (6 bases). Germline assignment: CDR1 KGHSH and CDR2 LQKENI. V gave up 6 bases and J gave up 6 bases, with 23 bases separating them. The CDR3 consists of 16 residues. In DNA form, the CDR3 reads TGTGCCAGCTCGCCAACCAGGGCAGGGACAAACCCTGAAGCTTTCTTT. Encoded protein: CASSPTRAGTNPEAFF.

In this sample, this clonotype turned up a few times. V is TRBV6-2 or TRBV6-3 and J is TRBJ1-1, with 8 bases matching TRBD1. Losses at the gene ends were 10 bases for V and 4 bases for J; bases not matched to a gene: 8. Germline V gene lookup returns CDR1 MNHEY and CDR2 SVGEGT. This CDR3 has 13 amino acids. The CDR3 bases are TGTGCCACCAGGCAGGGGGCTGTCACTGAAGCTTTCTTT. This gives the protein CATRQGAVTEAFF.

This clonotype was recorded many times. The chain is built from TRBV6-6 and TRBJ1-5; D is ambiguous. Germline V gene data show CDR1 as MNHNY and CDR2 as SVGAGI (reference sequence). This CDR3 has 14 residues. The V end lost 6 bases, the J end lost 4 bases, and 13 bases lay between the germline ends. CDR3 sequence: CASRDRGLNQPQHF. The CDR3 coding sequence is TGTGCCAGCAGGGACCGGGGTTTAAATCAGCCCCAGCATTTT.